The TCR beta chain under discussion was sequenced for a study of cytomegalovirus exposure and HLA in healthy donors. The study's findings and limits: A few chains linked to CMV were shown in vitro to be specific for CMV antigens. Many donors shared some public TCRs, even though most TCR sequences were rare. The study listed 164 cytomegalovirus-associated TCR beta chains.

With regard to this clone: The antigen remains undetermined.

The approximately 120-subject validation cohort, separate from the roughly 670-subject first cohort, included the donors. TCRdb's copy holds only in-frame clones and misses some; the assay was immunoSEQ multiplex PCR. The sample includes hundreds of thousands of clones, roughly 90% of them seen just once. Germline-derived CDR1 and CDR2 are SGHTA and FQGNSA. This CDR3 has 14 residues. Trimming at V came to 4 bases and at J to 2 bases, leaving 2 bases not matched to a gene. This clonotype was obtained from a woman under 30 in good health and CMV-seronegative. The chain joins TRBV7-2 to TRBJ2-7, with 10 positions matching TRBD1. The sample was PBMCs. The CDR3 DNA reads TGTGCCAGCAGCTCCGGGACAGGGGCCTACGAGCAGTACTTC. This codes for CASSSGTGAYEQYF.